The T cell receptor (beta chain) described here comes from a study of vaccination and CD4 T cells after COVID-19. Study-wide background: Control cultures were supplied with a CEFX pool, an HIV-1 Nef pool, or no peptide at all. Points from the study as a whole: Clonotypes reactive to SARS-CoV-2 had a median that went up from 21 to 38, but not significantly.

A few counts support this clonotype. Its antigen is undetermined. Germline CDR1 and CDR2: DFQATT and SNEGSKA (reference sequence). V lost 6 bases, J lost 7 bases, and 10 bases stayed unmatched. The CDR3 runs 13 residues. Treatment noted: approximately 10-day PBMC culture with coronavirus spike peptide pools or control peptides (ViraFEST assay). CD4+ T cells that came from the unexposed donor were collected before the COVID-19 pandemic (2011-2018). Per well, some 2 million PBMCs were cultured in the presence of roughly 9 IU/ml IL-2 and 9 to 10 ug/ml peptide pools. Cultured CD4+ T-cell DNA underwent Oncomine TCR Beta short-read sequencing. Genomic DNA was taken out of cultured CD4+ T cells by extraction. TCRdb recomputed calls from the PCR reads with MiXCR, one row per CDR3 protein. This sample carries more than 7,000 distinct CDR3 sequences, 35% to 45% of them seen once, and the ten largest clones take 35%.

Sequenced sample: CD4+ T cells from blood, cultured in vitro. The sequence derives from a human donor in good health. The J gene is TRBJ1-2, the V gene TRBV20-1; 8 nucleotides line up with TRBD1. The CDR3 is CSAPPTGGSGYTF. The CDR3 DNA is TGCAGTGCCCCACCCACAGGGGGTAGTGGCTACACCTTC.